Reported below is one TCR beta chain. The sample comes from a study of T cells after yellow fever vaccination. Template switching by 5'RACE produced TCR cDNA, adding a universal primer site and UMIs. TCRdb reprocessed the 5' RACE reads via MiXCR and lists one record per CDR3 protein. This table holds around 60,000 distinct CDR3 sequences, 5.5% to 6% found once. Per the germline V gene, CDR1 is SGDLS and CDR2 is YYNGEE. The ends were cut back, 0 bases at V and 9 bases at J, with 9 bases in the middle. CDR3 length equals 13 residues. Findings of the study overall: Weaker, the secondary response had a peak occurring faster, on day 5 versus 15.

This TCR came from a man aged 18 to 30 who received the YFV17D yellow fever vaccine. The chain joins TRBV9 to TRBJ2-2; D remains unclear. Sequences were derived from PBMCs, either bulk or a sorted T-cell subset (CD4+, CD8+, memory, or dextramer-sorted; not recorded which), sampled on the day of the yellow fever booster vaccination. The CDR3 is CASSVGVERELFF. CDR3 sequence (DNA): TGTGCCAGCAGCGTAGGGGTGGAGAGGGAGCTGTTTTTT.